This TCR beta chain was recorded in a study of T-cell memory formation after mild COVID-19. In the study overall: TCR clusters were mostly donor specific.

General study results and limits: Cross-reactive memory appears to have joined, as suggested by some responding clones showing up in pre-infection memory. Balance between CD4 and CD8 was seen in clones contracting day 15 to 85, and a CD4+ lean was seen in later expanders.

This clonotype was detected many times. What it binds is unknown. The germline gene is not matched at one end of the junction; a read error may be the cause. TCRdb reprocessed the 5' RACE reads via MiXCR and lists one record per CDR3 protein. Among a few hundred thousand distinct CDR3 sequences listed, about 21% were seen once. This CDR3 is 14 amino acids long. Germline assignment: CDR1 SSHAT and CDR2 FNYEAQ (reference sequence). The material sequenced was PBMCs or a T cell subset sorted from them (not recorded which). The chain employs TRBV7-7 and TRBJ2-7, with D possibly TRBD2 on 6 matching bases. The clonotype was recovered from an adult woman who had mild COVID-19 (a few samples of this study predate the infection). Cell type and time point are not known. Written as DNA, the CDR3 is TGTGCTAGCAGCTTAGCGGAGGCTACCTACGAGCAGTACTTC. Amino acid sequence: CASSLAEATYEQYF.